This TCR beta chain was sequenced during a study of glioma-infiltrating T cells after dendritic cell vaccination. This sample's time point: after dendritic cell vaccination, including at tumor progression/relapse. This CDR3 has 13 amino acids. With 1 base removed from V and 7 bases from J, the gap between germline ends came to 10 bases. Germline V gives CDR1 LNHNV, CDR2 YYDKDF (reference sequence). Some clones are missing from TCRdb's copy, which holds only in-frame ones; the method was immunoSEQ multiplex PCR. This sample has roughly 100,000 clones, with 90% found just once. The TCR sequence derives from a human donor with glioblastoma. This chain uses TRBV15 with TRBJ1-2; tentative D call: TRBD1 (5 bases). The specimen was blood, collected after dendritic cell vaccination. Written as DNA, the CDR3 is TGTGCCACCAGCAGAGGGGGAGGGGTTGGCTACACCTTC. Protein product: CATSRGGGVGYTF.